A selection of T cell receptor beta chains follows, all from one sample in a study of T cell responses to AZD1222 COVID-19 vaccine. Assay: immunoSEQ multiplex PCR; the TCRdb copy retains only in-frame clones and omits some. The sample has about 140,000 clones, almost 90% seen once; the top ten hold 3% to 4.5%. The sequenced sample was peripheral blood, obtained on day 0 of AZD1222 vaccination. Receptor source: an adult in good health. Each CDR3 is given with its conserved first and last residue. The D gene is left open where the match is weak. Size is stated for part of the rows, as once, few or many counts, or as a class when the clone is expanded.

-,TRBV19,-,TRBJ1-2,TGTGCCAGTAGTACACAATCGGACGGCGCCGGCTACACCTTC,CASSTQSDGAGYTF
-,TRBV7-2,-,TRBJ1-3,TGTGCCAGCAGCGATCGTCCTTTCTCTGGAAACACCATATATTTT,CASSDRPFSGNTIYF
-,TRBV10-3,-,TRBJ1-1,TGTGCCATCAAATCGACAGGTTCAGATAAAGCTTTCTTT,CAIKSTGSDKAFF
once,TRBV5-1,-,TRBJ2-3,TGCGCCAGCAGCTTGGGTCTCGGGAGCGGAGATACGCAGTATTTT,CASSLGLGSGDTQYF
-,TRBV6-2/TRBV6-3,-,TRBJ1-6,TGTGCCAGCAGCCACGGACAGCCCAATAATTCACCCCTCCACTTT,CASSHGQPNNSPLHF
-,TRBV5-4,-,TRBJ2-7,TGTGCCAGCAGCTTGCGATCGGGACTGAACTCCTACGAGCAGTACTTC,CASSLRSGLNSYEQYF
once,TRBV7-9,-,TRBJ1-6,TGTGCCAGCAGCCGCAGGACAGCGGGTGGTTCACCCCTCCACTTT,CASSRRTAGGSPLHF
-,TRBV5-1,-,TRBJ2-1,TGCGCCAGCAGCCCCCAAGGTTTAAATGAGCAGTTCTTC,CASSPQGLNEQFF
-,TRBV4-1,TRBD1,TRBJ1-5,TGCGCCAGCAGTCGAGAGGGACAGATGAACAATCAGCCCCAGCATTTT,CASSREGQMNNQPQHF
-,TRBV5-1,-,TRBJ2-7,TGCGCCAGCAGCTTGACGGACTACTACGAGCAGTACTTC,CASSLTDYYEQYF
-,TRBV19,-,TRBJ1-1,TGTGCCAGTAGTAAAGGGCTACTAGCTTTCTTT,CASSKGLLAFF
-,TRBV9,-,TRBJ1-6,TGTGCCAGCAGCGGACAGGATAATTCACCCCTCCACTTT,CASSGQDNSPLHF
-,TRBV6-2/TRBV6-3,TRBD2,TRBJ2-7,TGTGCCAGCAGTTACGAGCGGGATAGCTACGAGCAGTACTTC,CASSYERDSYEQYF
-,TRBV6-5,-,TRBJ2-3,TGTGCCAGCAGTTATGAGGGGACCACAGATACGCAGTATTTT,CASSYEGTTDTQYF
-,TRBV7-9,-,TRBJ1-5,TGTGCCAGCAGCCTTGTCGGGGGGGATAATCAGCCCCAGCATTTT,CASSLVGGDNQPQHF
-,TRBV6-1,-,TRBJ1-2,TGTGCCAGCAGTGAAAGGGACTACTATGGCTACACCTTC,CASSERDYYGYTF
-,TRBV6-4,-,TRBJ2-7,TGTGCCAGCACTTACTACGAGCAGTACTTC,CASTYYEQYF
-,TRBV2,TRBD2,TRBJ2-7,TGTGCCAGCCGGGGGGGGTCCTACGAGCAGTACTTC,CASRGGSYEQYF
-,TRBV9,-,TRBJ2-1,TGTGCCAGCAGCGTTGGAGGGCCCTCCTACAATGAGCAGTTCTTC,CASSVGGPSYNEQFF
-,TRBV5-4,TRBD2,TRBJ2-7,TGTGCCAGCAGCGGGACTAGCGGGGCGGGGGAGCAGTACTTC,CASSGTSGAGEQYF
-,TRBV2,-,TRBJ1-2,TGTGCCAGCAGTGAAATTACCGGGTTCTATGGCTACACCTTC,CASSEITGFYGYTF
-,TRBV9,TRBD1,TRBJ1-2,TGTGCCAGCAGCGCCTACTGGACAGGGGTGAATGGCTACACCTTC,CASSAYWTGVNGYTF
-,TRBV28,-,TRBJ1-2,TGTGCCAGCAGCTTTAATTATGGCTACACCTTC,CASSFNYGYTF
few,TRBV6-5,-,TRBJ2-4,TGTGCCAGCAGTTTAGCAGGGGAAAACATTCAGTACTTC,CASSLAGENIQYF
-,TRBV7-2,-,TRBJ2-5,TGTGCCAGCAGCTTAGGGGGAAAGGACGAGACCCAGTACTTC,CASSLGGKDETQYF
-,TRBV7-2,TRBD1,TRBJ2-7,TGTGCCAGCAGCGACCGGGACAGGGTAAAGTACGAGCAGTACTTC,CASSDRDRVKYEQYF
-,TRBV28,TRBD1,TRBJ1-6,TGTGCCAGCAGTTGGGGGGACAGAGTTAATTCACCCCTCCACTTT,CASSWGDRVNSPLHF